The present T cell receptor beta chain was sequenced within a study of cytomegalovirus exposure and HLA in healthy donors. Study-level findings and limits: A later analysis linked a missense variant in DCLRE1C to the trimming of TCR beta V and J genes. Per a later analysis, roughly 17,000 TCR beta sequences showed association with HLA alleles at 0.05 false discovery rate. CMV antigen specificity was confirmed in vitro for three CMV-associated chains.

Note on this clone: Its antigen is still unknown.

This CDR3 region has 19 residues. V lost 4 bases, J lost 2 bases, and 18 bases stayed unmatched. 60 Vbeta and 13 Jbeta primers were used in PCR. Assay: immunoSEQ multiplex PCR; the TCRdb copy retains only in-frame clones and omits some. The profile covers around 130,000 clones, with 70% to 85% appearing a single time and 2.7% taken by the ten largest. The clonotype comes from a boy aged 2-15 years in good health and CMV-seronegative. The rearrangement links TRBV5-3 to TRBJ2-1; 7 bases are a match to TRBD2. TRBV5-3 is sorted into the ORF group, with uncertain function. The material sequenced was PBMCs. The chain's CDR3 is CARSPSPPSAGVPYNEQFF. The CDR3 DNA reads TGTGCCAGAAGCCCTTCCCCTCCCTCGGCGGGGGTTCCCTACAATGAGCAGTTCTTC.